The subject of this entry is one T cell receptor (beta chain). Antigen: not known. Its ends do not fully match the called genes, so a read error is possible. A TCRbeta library incorporating unique molecular identifiers was prepared. Each CDR3 protein is one row after TCRdb ran MiXCR on the PCR reads. Of hundreds of thousands of distinct CDR3 sequences in the sample, roughly 13% were seen once. The data are from a study of T-cell reconstitution after alpha-beta-depleted transplantation in children. Study outcomes and limitations: Several hundred rapidly expanded clones from non-depleted graft cells reportedly supplied alpha-beta T cells about two months post-transplant. The authors attributed T-cell counts and diversity one year after transplant mostly to newly produced T cells.

The CDR3 has 13 amino acids. CDR1 and CDR2 (germline): MNHNS, SASEGT. The sample consisted of PBMCs, taken before TCRalphabeta/CD19-depleted stem cell transplant. This receptor was obtained from a girl aged 2 to 10 with congenital amegakaryocytic thrombocytopenia, due to receive a stem cell transplant. The chain links TRBV6-1 to TRBJ2-7; D is ambiguous. CDR3 protein: CASSESRGYGQYF. The CDR3 DNA is TGTGCCAGCAGTGAATCACGAGGCTACGGGCAGTACTTC.